One sample yielded the 6 T cell receptor beta chains listed below, sequenced in a study of shared clonotypes between healthy human individuals. Assay used: immunoSEQ multiplex PCR; TCRdb lists only in-frame clones, some missing. Of fewer than 1.4 million clones in the sample, 75% to 85% were seen once. The sequenced sample consisted of memory CD4+ T cells from PBMCs. The subset denotes: CD45RA-negative fraction. These receptors were collected from a man younger than 30 in good health. Some clones in this sample may be carry-over from other donors' samples.

The chain uses TRBV7-2 and TRBJ2-3; D remains unclear. The V end lost 5 bases, the J end lost 6 bases, and 21 bases lay between the germline ends. The length of the CDR3 is 16 residues. Germline V gene sequence: CDR1 SGHTA, CDR2 FQGNSA. The DNA for the CDR3 is TGTGCCAGCAGCCCTCTTAACGCCCCCCCGGCCGATACGCAGTATTTT. Residues: CASSPLNAPPADTQYF.

The chain joins TRBV7-2 to TRBJ2-5, with D possibly matching TRBD1 (6 bases). Trimming took off 5 bases at V and 1 base at J, with 14 bases between the two ends. CDR3 size: 15 residues. Germline CDR1 is SGHTA and CDR2 is FQGNSA. CDR3 sequence: CASSPGTTLQETQYF. The DNA of the CDR3 is TGTGCCAGCAGCCCGGGGACAACCCTCCAAGAGACCCAGTACTTC.

V is TRBV5-4 and J is TRBJ2-5; 10 bases align to TRBD1. The CDR3 runs to 14 residues. The germline gives CDR1 SGHNT, CDR2 YYREEE (reference sequence). The ends lost 4 bases at V and 2 bases at J; junction bases unmatched: 2. CDR3 amino acids: CASSGTGVQETQYF. As DNA, the CDR3 is TGTGCCAGCAGCGGGACAGGGGTGCAAGAGACCCAGTACTTC.

Turning to this clone: This likely traces to a read error, being one base from a far larger clone. In the same sample, other DNA sequences code for this CDR3. The V call is TRBV7-9, the J call TRBJ1-1; perhaps TRBD1 as D (6 bases). V lost 6 bases and J lost 1, with 9 bases in between. The CDR3 has 13 amino acids. Germline-derived CDR1 and CDR2 are SEHNR and FQNEAQ (reference sequence). CDR3 in amino acids: CASSRQENTEAFF. CDR3 nucleotides: TGTGCCAGCAGTCGACAGGAGAACACTGAAGCTTTCTTT.

To note about this clone: The sample has other DNA sequences that encode this CDR3 too. The CDR3 DNA reads as TGCGCCAGCAGCTTGCTAGCGGGAGTGACAGATACGCAGTATTTT. This encodes CASSLLAGVTDTQYF. The chain is built from TRBV5-1 and TRBJ2-3; 10 bases are shared with TRBD2. CDR3 size: 15 residues. The germline V gene encodes CDR1 SGHRS and CDR2 YFSETQ. With 1 base clipped from V and 3 bases from J, the junction kept 2 bases outside the gene matches.

The chain is built from TRBV30 and TRBJ2-5; the match to TRBD2 covers 9 bases. This CDR3 is 15 amino acids long. Trimming at V came to 2 bases and at J to 2 bases, leaving 6 bases not matched to a gene. Germline V gene sequence: CDR1 GTSNPN, CDR2 SVGIG (reference sequence). The CDR3 DNA reads TGTGCCTGGAGTAGGGGACTAGCAGCACAAGAGACCCAGTACTTC. This sequence encodes CAWSRGLAAQETQYF.